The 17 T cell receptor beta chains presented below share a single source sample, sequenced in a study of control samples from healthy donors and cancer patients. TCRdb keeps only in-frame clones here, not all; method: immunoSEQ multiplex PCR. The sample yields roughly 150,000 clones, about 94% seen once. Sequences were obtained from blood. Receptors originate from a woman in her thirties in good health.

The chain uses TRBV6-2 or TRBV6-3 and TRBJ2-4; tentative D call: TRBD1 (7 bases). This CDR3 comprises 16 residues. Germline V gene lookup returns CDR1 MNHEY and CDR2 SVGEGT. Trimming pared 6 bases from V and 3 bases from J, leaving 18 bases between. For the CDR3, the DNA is TGTGCCAGCAGCCTTGACAGGGAGGTTGTCAAAAACATTCAGTACTTC. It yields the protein CASSLDREVVKNIQYF.

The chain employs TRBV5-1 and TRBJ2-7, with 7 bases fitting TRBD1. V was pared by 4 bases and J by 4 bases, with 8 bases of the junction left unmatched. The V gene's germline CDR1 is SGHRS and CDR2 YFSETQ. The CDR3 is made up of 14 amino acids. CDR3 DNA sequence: TGCGCCAGCAGCCCGGAGAACAGGGGATACGAGCAGTACTTC. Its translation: CASSPENRGYEQYF.

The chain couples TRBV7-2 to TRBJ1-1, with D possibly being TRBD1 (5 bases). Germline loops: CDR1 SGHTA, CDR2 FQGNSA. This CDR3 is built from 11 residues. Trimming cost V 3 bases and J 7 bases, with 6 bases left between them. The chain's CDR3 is CASSLGGEAFF. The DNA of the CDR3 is TGTGCCAGCAGCTTGGGGGGTGAAGCTTTCTTT.

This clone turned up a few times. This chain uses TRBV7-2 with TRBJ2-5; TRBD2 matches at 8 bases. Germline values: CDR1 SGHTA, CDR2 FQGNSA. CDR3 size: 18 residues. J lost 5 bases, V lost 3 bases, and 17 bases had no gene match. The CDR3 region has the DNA TGTGCCAGCAGCTTCAATCCACTAGCGGTAGGTAAAGAGGAGACCCAGTACTTC. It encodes CASSFNPLAVGKEETQYF.

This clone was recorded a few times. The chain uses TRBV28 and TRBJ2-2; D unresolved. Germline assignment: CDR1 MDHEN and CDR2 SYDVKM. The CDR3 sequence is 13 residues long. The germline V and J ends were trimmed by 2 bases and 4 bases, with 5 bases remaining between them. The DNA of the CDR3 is TGTGCCAGCAGTTTACCGACCACCGGGGAGCTGTTTTTT. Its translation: CASSLPTTGELFF.

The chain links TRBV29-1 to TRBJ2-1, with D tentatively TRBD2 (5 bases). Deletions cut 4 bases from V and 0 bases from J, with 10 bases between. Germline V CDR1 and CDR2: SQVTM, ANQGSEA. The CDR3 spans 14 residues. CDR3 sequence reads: CSVGGWSSYNEQFF. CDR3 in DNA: TGCAGCGTTGGCGGGTGGAGCTCCTACAATGAGCAGTTCTTC.

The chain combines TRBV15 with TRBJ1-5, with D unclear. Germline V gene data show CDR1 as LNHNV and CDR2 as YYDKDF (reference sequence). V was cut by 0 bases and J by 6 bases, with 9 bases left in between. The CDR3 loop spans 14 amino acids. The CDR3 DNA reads TGTGCCACCAGCAGAGATCGGGGAGTTCAGCCCCAGCATTTT. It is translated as CATSRDRGVQPQHF.

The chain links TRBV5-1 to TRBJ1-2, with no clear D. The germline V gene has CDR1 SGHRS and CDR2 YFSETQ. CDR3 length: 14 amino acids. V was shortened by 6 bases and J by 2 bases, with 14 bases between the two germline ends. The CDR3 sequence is CASKEGISNYGYTF. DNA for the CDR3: TGCGCCAGCAAAGAGGGAATTTCGAACTATGGCTACACCTTC.

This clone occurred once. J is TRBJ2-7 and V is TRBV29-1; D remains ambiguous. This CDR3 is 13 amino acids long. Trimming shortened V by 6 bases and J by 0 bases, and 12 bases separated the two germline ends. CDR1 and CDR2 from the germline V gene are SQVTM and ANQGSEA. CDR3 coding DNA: TGCAGCGTCGTAGACCGGAGCTCCTACGAGCAGTACTTC. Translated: CSVVDRSSYEQYF.

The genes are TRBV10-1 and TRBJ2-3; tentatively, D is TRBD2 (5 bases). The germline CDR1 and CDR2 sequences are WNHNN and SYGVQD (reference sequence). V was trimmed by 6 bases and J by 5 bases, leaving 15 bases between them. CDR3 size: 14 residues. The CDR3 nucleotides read TGCGCCAGCAGGGCCACTAGGTCGGTAGATACGCAGTATTTT. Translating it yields CASRATRSVDTQYF.

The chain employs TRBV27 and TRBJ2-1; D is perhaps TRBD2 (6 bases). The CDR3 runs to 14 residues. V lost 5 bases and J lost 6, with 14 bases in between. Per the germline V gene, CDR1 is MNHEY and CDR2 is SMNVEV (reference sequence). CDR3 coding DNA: TGTGCCAGCAGTAGAGCGGGCCGGGGCAATGAGCAGTTCTTC. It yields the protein CASSRAGRGNEQFF.

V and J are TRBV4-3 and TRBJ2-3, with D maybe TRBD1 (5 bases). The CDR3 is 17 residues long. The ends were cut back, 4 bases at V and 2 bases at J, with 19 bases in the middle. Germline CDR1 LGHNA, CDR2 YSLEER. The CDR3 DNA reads TGCGCCAGCAGCCCCCTGGGGCAGGGTGGGTCCACAGATACGCAGTATTTT. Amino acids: CASSPLGQGGSTDTQYF.

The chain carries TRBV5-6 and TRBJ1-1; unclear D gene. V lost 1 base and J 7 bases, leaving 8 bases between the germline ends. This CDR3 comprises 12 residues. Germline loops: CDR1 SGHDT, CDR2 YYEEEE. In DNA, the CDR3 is TGTGCCAGCAGCTTGTTGGCGAGTGAAGCTTTCTTT. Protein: CASSLLASEAFF.

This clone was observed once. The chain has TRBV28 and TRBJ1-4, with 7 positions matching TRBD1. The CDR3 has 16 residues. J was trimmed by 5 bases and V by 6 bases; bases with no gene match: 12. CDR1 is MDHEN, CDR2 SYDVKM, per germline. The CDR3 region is CASSYLGQVGNEKLFF. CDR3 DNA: TGTGCCAGCAGCTACCTCGGACAGGTGGGGAATGAAAAACTGTTTTTT. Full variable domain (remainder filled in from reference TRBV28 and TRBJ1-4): DVKVTQSSRYLVKRTGEKVFLECVQDMDHENMFWYRQDPGLGLRLIYFSYDVKMKEKGDIPEGYSVSREKKERFSLILESASTNQTSMYLCASSYLGQVGNEKLFFGSGTQLSVL.

In nucleotides, the CDR3 is TGCGCCAGCAGCTTGGGGTCTAGCGGGAGGAGCACAGATACGCAGTATTTT. Translating it yields CASSLGSSGRSTDTQYF. The chain carries TRBV5-1 and TRBJ2-3; 11 bases are shared with TRBD2. Germline lookup yields CDR1 SGHRS and CDR2 YFSETQ. V trimming: 0 bases; J trimming: 0 bases; junction bases outside the gene matches: 3. The CDR3 is made up of 17 amino acids.

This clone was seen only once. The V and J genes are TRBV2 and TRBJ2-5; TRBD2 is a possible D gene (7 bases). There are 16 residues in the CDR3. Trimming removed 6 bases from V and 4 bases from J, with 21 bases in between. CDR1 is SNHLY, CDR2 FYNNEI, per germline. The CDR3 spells CASSRGLSGMRETQYF. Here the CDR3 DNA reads TGTGCCAGCAGCAGGGGACTAAGTGGAATGAGAGAGACCCAGTACTTC.

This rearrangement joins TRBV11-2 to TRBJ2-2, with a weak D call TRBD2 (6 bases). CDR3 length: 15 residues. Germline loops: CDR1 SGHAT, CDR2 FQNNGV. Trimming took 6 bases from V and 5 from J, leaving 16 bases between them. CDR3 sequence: CASRLPGRRTGELFF. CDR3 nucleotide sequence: TGTGCCAGCAGGCTCCCAGGGAGGAGGACCGGGGAGCTGTTTTTT.